This T cell receptor (beta chain) appears in the sequencing data of a study of metastatic and nonmetastatic thyroid tumors. Across the study: Malignant and benign thyroid patients had repertoires compared in peripheral blood and tumor or nodule tissue. Study-level results: The reported finding was significantly higher TCR beta diversity in malignant thyroid tumors relative to benign nodules, in blood and tumor.

The authors' processing: To classify distant metastasis in papillary thyroid cancer, a model was built from CDR3 differences across clinicopathological groups. Via MiXCR, TCRdb re-called the PCR reads. TCRdb, not the original authors, processed these V and J calls. The data contain about 13,000 clones, approximately 22% of them singletons. This CDR3 is 14 amino acids long. Losses at the gene ends were 9 bases for V and 3 bases for J; bases not matched to a gene: 7. Germline lookup yields CDR1 MDHEN and CDR2 SYDVKM. This clone appeared a few times. Its specificity is not known. None of the patients had undergone any treatment ahead of thyroid surgery.

The material sequenced was blood. This receptor was obtained from a female donor with papillary thyroid cancer or a benign thyroid nodule (not recorded which). Some clones in this sample may be carry-over from other donors' samples. The chain joins TRBV28 to TRBJ2-7, with 11 bases fitting TRBD1. The CDR3: CASTTGTGGYEQYV. In DNA, the CDR3 is TGTGCCAGTACAACCGGGACAGGGGGCTACGAGCAGTACGTC.